One sample yielded the 15 T cell receptor beta chains listed below, sequenced in a study of T-cell reconstitution after alpha-beta-depleted transplantation in children. Preparing the TCRbeta library involved the use of unique molecular identifiers. One entry per CDR3 protein, called by TCRdb with MiXCR from the PCR reads. The sample lists roughly 490,000 distinct CDR3 sequences; over 9.5% were seen once. The sample in question was PBMCs, mostly from graft donor cells, obtained 180 days after TCRalphabeta/CD19-depleted stem cell transplant. The receptors originated from a female patient aged 2-9 years who had a stem cell transplant for aplastic anemia, so the T cells may come from the graft donor.

V gene TRBV5-1 combines with J gene TRBJ2-1, with TRBD2 matching over 12 bases. V lost 5 bases, J lost 9 bases, and 9 bases stayed unmatched. The germline V gene has CDR1 SGHRS and CDR2 YFSETQ. This CDR3 region has 15 residues. CDR3 coding DNA: TGCGCCAGCAGTACTCTAGCGGGAGGGCCGTTTGAGCAGTTCTTC. Translating it yields CASSTLAGGPFEQFF.

V and J are TRBV5-1 and TRBJ1-1, with a weak D call TRBD1 (5 bases). The germline gives CDR1 SGHRS, CDR2 YFSETQ. The CDR3 is 17 amino acids. The germline V and J ends were trimmed by 3 bases and 1 base, with 19 bases remaining between them. CDR3: CASSSVRQLGENTEAFF. CDR3 bases: TGCGCCAGCAGCTCGGTCCGACAGCTCGGGGAGAACACTGAAGCTTTCTTT.

This clonotype was observed a handful of times. The V and J genes are TRBV7-6 and TRBJ2-5; 9 bases map to TRBD1. Germline-derived CDR1 and CDR2 are SGHVS and FNYEAQ. The CDR3 extends over 15 amino acids. The ends lost 4 bases at V and 5 bases at J; junction bases unmatched: 8. The CDR3 DNA sequence: TGTGCCAGCAGCTCGGACAGGGGAGGGGGGGAGACCCAGTACTTC. This sequence encodes CASSSDRGGGETQYF.

In this sample, this clonotype turned up a few times. The chain uses TRBV4-3 and TRBJ2-7; 7 bases line up with TRBD2. CDR3 length: 15 residues. Germline V gene sequence: CDR1 LGHNA, CDR2 YSLEER. The V gene end was trimmed by 1 base and the J gene end by 7 bases; junction bases not matched to a gene: 10. The CDR3 spells CASSQGTGWGGEQYF. The CDR3 DNA follows: TGCGCCAGCAGCCAAGGGACGGGATGGGGGGGTGAGCAGTACTTC.

This sequence joins TRBV6-2 or TRBV6-3 and TRBJ2-7; TRBD2 agrees at 11 bases. CDR3 size: 19 residues. V dropped 0 bases and J dropped 4; count of bases not matched to a gene: 14. CDR1 is MNHEY, CDR2 SVGEGT, per germline. The CDR3: CASSYSNLAGGPPPYEQYV. In DNA form, the CDR3 reads TGTGCCAGCAGTTACTCGAATCTAGCGGGAGGCCCCCCCCCATACGAGCAGTACGTC.

The rearrangement uses TRBV11-2 and TRBJ2-5; 9 nucleotides match TRBD1. CDR1 is SGHAT and CDR2 is FQNNGV in the germline V gene. J was trimmed by 0 bases and V by 5 bases; bases with no gene match: 13. CDR3 length equals 18 residues. CDR3 nucleotide sequence: TGTGCCAGCAGCCCCACCGGACAGGGGTCTAACTACCAAGAGACCCAGTACTTC. Translated, it gives CASSPTGQGSNYQETQYF.

This clonotype was counted between two and nine times. The genes are TRBV7-9 and TRBJ1-1; D remains unclear. V lost 4 bases to trimming and J lost 4 bases, with 13 bases between them. The CDR3 length is 14 residues. Germline values: CDR1 SEHNR, CDR2 FQNEAQ (reference sequence). Written as DNA, the CDR3 is TGTGCCAGCAGCTCTACTCGCGCCCTCACTGAAGCTTTCTTT. It translates to CASSSTRALTEAFF.

The genes are TRBV29-1 and TRBJ2-3, with 12 bases identical to TRBD2. V was clipped by 6 bases and J by 5 bases; unmatched bases: 6. This CDR3 is built from 14 residues. Germline V lookup: CDR1 SQVTM, CDR2 ANQGSEA. The CDR3 loop is CSVGTSGSGDTQYF. The CDR3 DNA is TGCAGCGTGGGGACTAGCGGGTCAGGAGATACGCAGTATTTT.

A single count supports this clonotype. The rearrangement uses TRBV6-5 and TRBJ2-1; 16 nucleotides agree with TRBD2. The CDR3 is made up of 16 amino acids. Germline trimming cut 4 bases from V and 14 bases from J; bases unmatched to any gene: 11. Germline values: CDR1 MNHEY, CDR2 SVGAGI. CDR3 bases: TGTGCCAGCAGTTCCCAGGGACTAGCGGGAGGGTTTTACGAGTTCTTC. Protein: CASSSQGLAGGFYEFF.

This clonotype was detected only a few times. In DNA form, the CDR3 reads TGTGCCAGCATAGGACTAGCGGGAGTGCACGAGCAGTACGTC. This codes for CASIGLAGVHEQYV. V is TRBV2 and J is TRBJ2-7, with 13 bases matching TRBD2. This CDR3 is built from 14 residues. Germline CDR1 and CDR2: SNHLY and FYNNEI. J gave up 5 bases and V 7 bases, and 5 bases lay outside the gene matches.

The V gene is TRBV7-2, the J gene TRBJ2-1, with no clear D. This CDR3 has 14 amino acids. The germline V gene encodes CDR1 SGHTA and CDR2 FQGNSA. V lost 2 bases and J 6 bases, leaving 11 bases between the germline ends. CDR3 bases: TGTGCCAGCAGCTTAATTGGGGTATCCAATGAGCAGTTCTTC. Protein: CASSLIGVSNEQFF.

In this sample, this clonotype turned up a few times. This rearrangement joins TRBV20-1 to TRBJ2-1; 10 nucleotides match TRBD1. V dropped 6 bases and J dropped 2; count of bases not matched to a gene: 10. This CDR3 has 16 residues. Germline V CDR1 and CDR2: DFQATT, SNEGSKA (reference sequence). In nucleotides, the CDR3 is TGCAGTGCAATGGGGACAGGGGCCCCCCCCTACAATGAGCAGTTCTTC. As protein: CSAMGTGAPPYNEQFF.

This clonotype was detected many times. This CDR3 is CASSEGGGREQFF. The CDR3, as DNA: TGTGCCAGCAGCGAAGGGGGGGGACGTGAGCAGTTCTTC. The V gene is TRBV7-3, the J gene TRBJ2-1; a possible D gene is TRBD2 (7 bases). This CDR3 has 13 residues. The germline V gene encodes CDR1 SGHTA and CDR2 FQGTGA. The germline V and J ends were trimmed by 5 bases and 9 bases, with 14 bases remaining between them.

This clonotype has just one count. The J gene is TRBJ1-1, the V gene TRBV5-1; 8 nucleotides line up with TRBD1. With V trimmed by 3 bases and J by 4 bases, 8 bases remained unmatched. CDR1 SGHRS and CDR2 YFSETQ come from the germline V gene. The CDR3 is made up of 15 amino acids. CDR3 amino acids: CASSYSTGGGTEAFF. In DNA form, the CDR3 reads TGCGCCAGCAGCTACTCCACAGGGGGAGGCACTGAAGCTTTCTTT. Full variable domain (missing parts from reference TRBV5-1 and TRBJ1-1): KAGVTQTPRYLIKTRGQQVTLSCSPISGHRSVSWYQQTPGQGLQFLFEYFSETQRNKGNFPGRFSGRQFSNSRSEMNVSTLELGDSALYLCASSYSTGGGTEAFFGQGTRLTVV.

The gene calls are TRBV4-2 and TRBJ2-1; no firm D call. The CDR3 is made up of 16 amino acids. Germline CDR1 is LGHNA and CDR2 is YNFKEQ. Trimming pared 3 bases from V and 7 bases from J, leaving 19 bases between. CDR3: CASSHVKWADSNEQFF. Written as DNA, the CDR3 is TGTGCCAGCAGCCATGTTAAGTGGGCTGATTCGAATGAGCAGTTCTTC.